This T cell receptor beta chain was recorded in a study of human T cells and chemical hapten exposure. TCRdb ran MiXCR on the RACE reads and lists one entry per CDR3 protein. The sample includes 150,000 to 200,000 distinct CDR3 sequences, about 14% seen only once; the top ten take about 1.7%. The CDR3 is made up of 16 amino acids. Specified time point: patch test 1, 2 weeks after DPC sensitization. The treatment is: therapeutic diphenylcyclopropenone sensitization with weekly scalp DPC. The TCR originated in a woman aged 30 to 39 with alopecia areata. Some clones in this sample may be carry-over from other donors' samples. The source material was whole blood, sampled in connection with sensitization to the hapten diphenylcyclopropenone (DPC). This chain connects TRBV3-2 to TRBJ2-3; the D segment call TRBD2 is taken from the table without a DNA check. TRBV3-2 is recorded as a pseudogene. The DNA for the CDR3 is TGTGCCAGCAGCCAAGGCCTAGCGGGAGGTCCAGATACGCAGTATTTT. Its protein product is CASSQGLAGGPDTQYF.